This TCR beta chain was recorded in a study of beta chain features in type 1 diabetes. At the level of the study: Summed over all samples, the examined sorted cells came to 85 million to 130 million.

Per the germline V gene, CDR1 is SGHTA and CDR2 is FQGNSA. The CDR3 totals 15 residues. Trimming removed 4 bases from V and 7 bases from J, with 19 bases in between. The study's findings and limits: Across all four CD4+ subsets, people with type 1 diabetes showed modestly shorter TCRB CDR3s. Cells expressing TCR highly could be over-represented by cDNA sequencing. The similarity of naive, central memory and Treg TCRB repertoires appeared greater among patients than among healthy donors.

There are a few counts of this clone. The antigen remains undetermined. Sorted CD4+ subsets: naive, central memory, regulatory, stem cell-like memory (CD45RO/CCR7/CD25/CD127/CD95/CD27 panel). Since all of the isolated RNA was reverse transcribed, expressed TCRB transcripts were what got sequenced. The data were produced by immunoSEQ multiplex PCR, yet TCRdb's version contains in-frame clones alone and is incomplete. In the table there are 300,000 to 450,000 clones, 9.5% to 10% of which are singletons. Sequencing was carried out using central memory CD4+ T cells from blood. The rearrangement links TRBV7-2 to TRBJ1-2; D gene ambiguous. The receptor comes from a man under 40 with type 1 diabetes. CDR3: CASSSSLTSLVGYTF. CDR3 nucleotide sequence: TGTGCCAGCAGCTCAAGTTTGACAAGCCTGGTTGGCTACACCTTC.